This entry lists 5 T cell receptor beta chains sequenced from one sample in a study of T cell repertoires in cytomegalovirus infection. Each CDR3 protein gets one entry after TCRdb re-called the reads with MiXCR. The sample carries approximately 700,000 distinct CDR3 sequences, 35% to 40% recorded once. What was sequenced was PBMCs. The receptor source for this set is a human donor in good health (CMV status not recorded). Some clones in this sample may be carry-over from other donors' samples.

This chain connects TRBV4-2 to TRBJ2-2; a weak D match, TRBD2 (5 bases). V lost 1 base, J lost 3 bases, and 12 bases lay in between. The CDR3 sequence is 16 residues long. The germline V gene encodes CDR1 LGHNA and CDR2 YNFKEQ. CDR3 in DNA: TGTGCCAGCAGCCAAGTTCAGGCTAGCCACACCGGGGAGCTGTTTTTT. Its protein product is CASSQVQASHTGELFF.

This clonotype has a handful of counts. V is TRBV6-1 and J is TRBJ1-3; D is undetermined. The V gene's germline CDR1 is MNHNS and CDR2 SASEGT. The CDR3 sequence is 17 residues long. The V gene lost 0 bases and the J gene lost 0 bases, with 12 bases spanning the gap. This CDR3 reads CASSEAGAPFSGNTIYF. The CDR3, as DNA: TGTGCCAGCAGTGAAGCCGGAGCGCCGTTCTCTGGAAACACCATATATTTT.

This chain connects TRBV28 to TRBJ1-6; D call uncertain. This CDR3 spans 14 amino acids. Trimming took off 7 bases at V and 4 bases at J, with 11 bases between the two ends. In germline, CDR1 is MDHEN, CDR2 SYDVKM. CDR3 DNA sequence: TGTGCCAGCAAGGGTTCCGTGTATAATTCACCCCTCCACTTT. As protein: CASKGSVYNSPLHF.

This chain joins TRBV6-1 and TRBJ2-1; D is unclear. With 7 bases removed from V and 7 bases from J, the gap between germline ends came to 17 bases. CDR3 length equals 14 residues. Germline V gene sequence: CDR1 MNHNS, CDR2 SASEGT. CDR3 protein: CASTPTSVGNEQFF. As DNA, the CDR3 is TGTGCCAGCACCCCGACAAGCGTCGGAAATGAGCAGTTCTTC.

The rearrangement joins TRBV19 to TRBJ2-2; tentative D call: TRBD2 (5 bases). The CDR3 extends over 15 amino acids. The V and J ends lost 3 bases and 7 bases respectively, with 15 bases between them. CDR1 and CDR2 (germline): LNHDA, SQIVND (reference sequence). The CDR3: CASSIRGARDGELFF. CDR3 DNA sequence: TGTGCCAGTAGTATCCGAGGAGCTCGGGACGGGGAGCTGTTTTTT.